The rows below give T cell receptor beta chains drawn from one sample of a study of T cell repertoires in cytomegalovirus infection. TCRdb used MiXCR to reprocess the reads, holding one entry per CDR3 protein. The sample has about 740,000 distinct CDR3 sequences, roughly a third seen once. Sequences were obtained from PBMCs. These receptors came from a human donor in good health (CMV status not recorded). Some clones in this sample may be carry-over from other donors' samples. Both conserved end residues are part of each CDR3. D genes are given only for firm matches. Some rows have no size entry. The others give once, few or many, or a class for an expanded clone.

.,TRBJ2-1,TRBV7-3,many,CASSSDTYNEQFF,TGTGCCAGCAGCTCGGACACATACAATGAGCAGTTCTTC
TRBD2,TRBJ2-7,TRBV7-8,many,CASSAGLAGGSYEQYF,TGTGCCAGCAGCGCAGGATTAGCGGGAGGATCCTACGAGCAGTACTTC
.,TRBJ2-1,TRBV10-3,.,CAIRGQAGHNEQFF,TGTGCCATCAGGGGACAAGCTGGGCACAATGAGCAGTTCTTC
.,TRBJ2-7,TRBV7-6,.,CASSLEQGVHEQYF,TGTGCCAGCAGCTTAGAACAGGGAGTCCACGAGCAGTACTTC
TRBD1,TRBJ1-5,TRBV10-3,.,CASSDGQGVGQPQHF,TGTGCCAGCAGTGACGGACAGGGTGTTGGTCAGCCCCAGCATTTT
.,TRBJ2-7,TRBV20-1,.,CSARGHTYEQYF,TGCAGTGCTAGAGGCCACACCTACGAGCAGTACTTC
TRBD1,TRBJ1-1,TRBV7-9,many,CASSFDRANTEAFF,TGTGCCAGCAGCTTCGACAGGGCGAACACTGAAGCTTTCTTT
TRBD1,TRBJ2-5,TRBV7-3,.,CASSLLGGTGNTETQYF,TGTGCCAGCAGCCTCTTGGGAGGGACAGGGAATACAGAGACCCAGTACTTC
TRBD2,TRBJ2-7,TRBV19,.,CASSFSGREYEQCF,TGTGCCAGTAGCTTTAGCGGGAGAGAGTACGAGCAGTGCTTC
TRBD2,TRBJ2-1,TRBV6-2/TRBV6-3,once,CASSVLTSGRISYNEQFF,TGTGCCAGCAGTGTATTGACTAGCGGGAGGATCTCCTACAATGAGCAGTTCTTC
.,TRBJ1-1,TRBV27,.,CASREANTEAFF,TGTGCCAGCAGAGAGGCGAACACTGAAGCTTTCTTT
.,TRBJ2-7,TRBV10-3,.,CAISGNGQYEQYF,TGTGCCATCAGTGGTAATGGACAGTACGAGCAGTACTTC
TRBD1,TRBJ1-5,TRBV6-1,.,CASVGTGGPYSNQPQHF,TGTGCCAGCGTCGGGACAGGGGGACCATATAGCAATCAGCCCCAGCATTTT
TRBD2,TRBJ2-2,TRBV10-3,many,CAITVGGGTGELFF,TGTGCCATAACAGTTGGCGGGGGCACCGGGGAGCTGTTTTTT
TRBD2,TRBJ2-7,TRBV28,.,CASSTYGTSAYEQYF,TGTGCCAGCAGCACCTATGGGACTAGCGCCTACGAGCAGTACTTC
TRBD1,TRBJ2-7,TRBV7-8,many,CASSKTGLSSYEQYF,TGTGCCAGCAGCAAGACAGGGCTAAGCTCCTACGAGCAGTACTTC
.,TRBJ1-4,TRBV7-9,.,CASSPHETWGEKLFF,TGTGCCAGCAGCCCCCACGAGACCTGGGGTGAAAAACTGTTTTTT
.,TRBJ1-1,TRBV11-2,few,CASSPGILEAFF,TGTGCCAGCAGCCCGGGAATACTTGAAGCTTTCTTT
.,TRBJ1-3,TRBV28,many,CASTRTALSGNTIYF,TGTGCCAGCACCCGCACAGCGCTCTCTGGAAACACCATATATTTT
.,TRBJ1-6,TRBV6-5,.,CASRGDKGSYNSPLHF,TGTGCCAGCAGGGGGGACAAGGGCTCCTATAATTCACCCCTCCACTTT
.,TRBJ1-2,TRBV5-5,.,CASSGRGIRSSGYTF,TGTGCCAGCAGCGGCCGGGGGATCAGGAGCAGTGGCTACACCTTC
.,TRBJ2-3,TRBV6-1,.,CASSDMSDTQYF,TGTGCCAGCAGTGATATGTCAGATACGCAGTATTTT
.,TRBJ1-3,TRBV6-1,.,CASMRQLYSGNTIYF,TGTGCCAGTATGAGACAGCTTTACTCTGGAAACACCATATATTTT
.,TRBJ1-6,TRBV6-1,few,CASSGLAPRGPVYNSPLHF,TGTGCCAGCAGCGGATTAGCCCCGCGGGGGCCGGTCTATAATTCACCCCTCCACTTT
TRBD1,TRBJ1-6,TRBV4-2,few,CASSQDRTGYSPLHF,TGTGCCAGCAGCCAAGATCGGACAGGGTATTCACCCCTCCACTTT
TRBD2,TRBJ2-3,TRBV20-1,.,CSARLASSTDTQYF,TGCAGTGCTCGACTAGCGTCTAGCACAGATACGCAGTATTTT
.,TRBJ2-3,TRBV29-1,many,CSVEDRWTSSTDTQYF,TGCAGCGTTGAAGATCGGTGGACCTCTAGCACAGATACGCAGTATTTT
TRBD1,TRBJ2-1,TRBV5-6,many,CASLPGQGRNEQFF,TGTGCCAGCTTGCCGGGACAGGGAAGGAATGAGCAGTTCTTC
.,TRBJ1-2,TRBV20-1,.,CSAYRTDYGYTF,TGCAGTGCTTATCGGACAGACTATGGCTACACCTTC
.,TRBJ1-1,TRBV19,.,CASGTGGTEAFF,TGTGCCAGTGGGACGGGAGGGACTGAAGCTTTCTTT
.,TRBJ1-6,TRBV12-3/TRBV12-4,.,CASSSYRAGNSPLHF,TGTGCCAGCAGTTCCTACAGGGCCGGTAATTCACCCCTCCACTTT
TRBD2,TRBJ2-2,TRBV11-1,.,CASSALGGRTLHGELFF,TGTGCCAGCAGCGCGTTGGGCGGGAGAACCCTTCACGGGGAGCTGTTTTTT
TRBD1,TRBJ2-7,TRBV7-8,few,CASSLGDSGAYEQYF,TGTGCCAGCAGCTTAGGGGACAGCGGCGCCTACGAGCAGTACTTC
.,TRBJ2-6,TRBV25-1,.,CASSEVSVLGANVLTF,TGTGCCAGCAGTGAAGTCAGCGTACTGGGAGCCAACGTCCTGACTTTC
.,TRBJ2-1,TRBV4-1,once,CASSSGRGQFF,TGTGCCAGCAGCTCAGGACGGGGGCAGTTCTTC
.,TRBJ2-5,TRBV29-1,.,CSVVGSQETQYF,TGCAGCGTCGTAGGGTCCCAAGAGACCCAGTACTTC
TRBD1,TRBJ2-2,TRBV7-6,many,CASIRSGGASTGELFF,TGTGCCAGCATTCGGTCAGGGGGCGCAAGCACCGGGGAGCTGTTTTTT
.,TRBJ2-3,TRBV4-1,.,CASSQAHSDTQYF,TGCGCCAGCAGCCAAGCCCACTCCGATACGCAGTATTTT
.,TRBJ2-4,TRBV12-3/TRBV12-4,few,CASRDTSMAKNIQYF,TGTGCCAGCAGGGACACATCGATGGCCAAAAACATTCAGTACTTC
.,TRBJ2-7,TRBV7-2,.,CASSARWGQHYEQYF,TGTGCCAGCAGCGCCCGTTGGGGGCAGCACTACGAGCAGTACTTC
.,TRBJ2-4,TRBV28,.,CASSFYPRGRNIQYF,TGTGCCAGCAGTTTTTATCCCCGGGGACGAAACATTCAGTACTTC
TRBD2,TRBJ2-3,TRBV7-8,many,CASSSGLAGDVGTDTQYF,TGTGCCAGCAGCTCCGGATTAGCGGGAGATGTGGGGACAGATACGCAGTATTTT
TRBD1,TRBJ2-5,TRBV5-6,.,CASSSIPDREVETQYF,TGTGCCAGCAGCTCCATCCCGGACAGGGAAGTGGAGACCCAGTACTTC
TRBD1,TRBJ1-1,TRBV10-3,few,CAITGTGYTEAFF,TGTGCCATCACCGGGACAGGGTACACTGAAGCTTTCTTT
TRBD1,TRBJ2-1,TRBV5-4,.,CARSTQGDNEQFF,TGTGCCAGGTCAACACAGGGGGACAATGAGCAGTTCTTC
TRBD2,TRBJ2-3,TRBV4-1,.,CASSSKSGRALSSTDTQYF,TGCGCCAGCAGCTCCAAAAGCGGGAGGGCCTTGTCGAGCACAGATACGCAGTATTTT
TRBD1,TRBJ1-5,TRBV12-3/TRBV12-4,few,CASRSTGGFNQPQHF,TGTGCCAGCAGGTCCACAGGGGGATTCAATCAGCCCCAGCATTTT
.,TRBJ1-1,TRBV20-1,few,CSARGGNTEAFF,TGCAGTGCTAGAGGGGGGAACACTGAAGCTTTCTTT
TRBD1,TRBJ1-1,TRBV7-9,few,CASAAPGGANTEAFF,TGTGCCAGCGCGGCTCCAGGGGGAGCGAACACTGAAGCTTTCTTT
.,TRBJ1-1,TRBV12-3/TRBV12-4,many,CASRLNRDRGTEAFF,TGTGCCAGCAGACTAAACAGGGATCGGGGGACTGAAGCTTTCTTT
TRBD1,TRBJ1-5,TRBV6-6,few,CASRSGQGVGQPQHF,TGTGCCAGCAGATCGGGACAGGGGGTCGGTCAGCCCCAGCATTTT
TRBD1,TRBJ2-2,TRBV6-2/TRBV6-3,.,CASSYHSPGTGNTGELFF,TGTGCCAGCAGTTATCATTCACCAGGGACAGGGAACACCGGGGAGCTGTTTTTT